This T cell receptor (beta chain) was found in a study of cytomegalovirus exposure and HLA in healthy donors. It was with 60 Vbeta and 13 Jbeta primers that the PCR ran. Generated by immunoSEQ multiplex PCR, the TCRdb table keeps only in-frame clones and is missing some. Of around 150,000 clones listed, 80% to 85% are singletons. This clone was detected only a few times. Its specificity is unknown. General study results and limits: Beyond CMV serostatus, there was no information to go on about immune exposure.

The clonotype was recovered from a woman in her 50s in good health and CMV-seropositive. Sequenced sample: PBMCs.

CDR3: CASSPRQGQTDGYTF. The DNA for the CDR3 is TGCGCCAGCAGCCCCAGACAGGGGCAGACTGATGGCTACACCTTC. The J gene is TRBJ1-2, the V gene TRBV5-1, with 8 bases that match TRBD1. Germline CDR1 and CDR2: SGHRS and YFSETQ. Trimming took 4 bases from V and 6 from J; bases not matched to a gene: 11. This CDR3 region has 15 residues.